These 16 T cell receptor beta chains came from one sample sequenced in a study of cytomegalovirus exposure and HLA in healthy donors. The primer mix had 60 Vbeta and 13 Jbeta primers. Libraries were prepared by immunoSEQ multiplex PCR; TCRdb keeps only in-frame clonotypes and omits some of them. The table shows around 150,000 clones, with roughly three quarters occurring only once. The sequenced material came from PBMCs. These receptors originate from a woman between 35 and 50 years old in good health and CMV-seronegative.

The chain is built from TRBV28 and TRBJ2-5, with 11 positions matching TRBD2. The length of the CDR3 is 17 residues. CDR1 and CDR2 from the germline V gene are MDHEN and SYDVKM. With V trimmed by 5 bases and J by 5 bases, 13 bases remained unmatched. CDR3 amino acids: CASSPPGLAVRGETQYF. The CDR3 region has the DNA TGTGCCAGCAGTCCCCCGGGACTAGCGGTTCGAGGGGAGACCCAGTACTTC. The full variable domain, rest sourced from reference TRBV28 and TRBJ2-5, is DVKVTQSSRYLVKRTGEKVFLECVQDMDHENMFWYRQDPGLGLRLIYFSYDVKMKEKGDIPEGYSVSREKKERFSLILESASTNQTSMYLCASSPPGLAVRGETQYFGPGTRLLVL.

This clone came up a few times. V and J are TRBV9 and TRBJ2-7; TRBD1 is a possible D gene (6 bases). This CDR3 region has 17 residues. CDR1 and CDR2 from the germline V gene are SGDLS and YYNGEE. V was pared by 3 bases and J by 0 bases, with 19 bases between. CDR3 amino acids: CASSEGTGTPSSYEQYF. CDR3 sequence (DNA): TGTGCCAGCAGCGAGGGGACGGGGACACCTAGCTCCTACGAGCAGTACTTC.

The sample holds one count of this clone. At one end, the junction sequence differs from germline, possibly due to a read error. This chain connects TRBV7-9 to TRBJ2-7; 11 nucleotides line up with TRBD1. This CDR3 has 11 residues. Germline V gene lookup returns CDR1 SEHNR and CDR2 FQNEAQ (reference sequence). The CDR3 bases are TGTGCCAGCAGCCCCTCGGGACAGGGGGAATTC. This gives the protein CASSPSGQGEF.

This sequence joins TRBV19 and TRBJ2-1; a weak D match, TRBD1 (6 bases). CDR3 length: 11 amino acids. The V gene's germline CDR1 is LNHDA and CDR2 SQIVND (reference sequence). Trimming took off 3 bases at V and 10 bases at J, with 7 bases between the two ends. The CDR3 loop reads CASSIGQEQFF. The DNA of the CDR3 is TGTGCCAGTAGTATCGGACAGGAGCAGTTCTTC.

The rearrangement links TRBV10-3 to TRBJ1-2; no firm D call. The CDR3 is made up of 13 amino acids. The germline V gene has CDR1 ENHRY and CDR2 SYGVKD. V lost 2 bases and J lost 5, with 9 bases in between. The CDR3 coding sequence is TGTGCCATCAGTGAGAGCTTCCCTTATGGCTACACCTTC. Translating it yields CAISESFPYGYTF.

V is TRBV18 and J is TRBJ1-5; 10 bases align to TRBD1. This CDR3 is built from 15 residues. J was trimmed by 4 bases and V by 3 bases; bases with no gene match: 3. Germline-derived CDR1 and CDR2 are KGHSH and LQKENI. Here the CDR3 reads CASSPGTGVNQPQHF. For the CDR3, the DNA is TGTGCCAGCTCACCCGGGACAGGGGTTAATCAGCCCCAGCATTTT. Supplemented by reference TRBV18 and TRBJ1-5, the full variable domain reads NAGVMQNPRHLVRRRGQEARLRCSPMKGHSHVYWYRQLPEEGLKFMVYLQKENIIDESGMPKERFSAEFPKEGPSILRIQQVVRGDSAAYFCASSPGTGVNQPQHFGDGTRLSIL.

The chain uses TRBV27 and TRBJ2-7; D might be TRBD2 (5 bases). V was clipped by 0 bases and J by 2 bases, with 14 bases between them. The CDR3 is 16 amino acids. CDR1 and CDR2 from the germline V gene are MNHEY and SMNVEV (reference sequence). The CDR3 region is CASSLSGSWGAYEQYF. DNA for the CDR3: TGTGCCAGCAGTTTATCGGGGAGCTGGGGTGCCTACGAGCAGTACTTC.

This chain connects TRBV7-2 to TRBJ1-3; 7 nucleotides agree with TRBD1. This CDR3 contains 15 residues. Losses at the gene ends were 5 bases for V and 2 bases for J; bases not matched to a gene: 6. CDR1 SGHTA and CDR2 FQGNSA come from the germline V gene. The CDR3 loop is CASSLRDSPGNTIYF. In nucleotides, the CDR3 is TGTGCCAGCAGCCTCCGGGACAGCCCTGGAAACACCATATATTTT. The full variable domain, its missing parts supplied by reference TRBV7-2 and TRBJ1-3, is GAGVSQSPSNKVTEKGKDVELRCDPISGHTALYWYRQSLGQGLEFLIYFQGNSAPDKSGLPSDRFSAERTGGSVSTLTIQRTQQEDSAVYLCASSLRDSPGNTIYFGEGSWLTVV.

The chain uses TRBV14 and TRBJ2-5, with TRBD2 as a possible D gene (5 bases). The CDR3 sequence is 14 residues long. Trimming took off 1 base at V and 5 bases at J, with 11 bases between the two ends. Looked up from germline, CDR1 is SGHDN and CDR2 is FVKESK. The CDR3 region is CASSQAGWRETQYF. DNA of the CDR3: TGTGCCAGCAGCCAAGCGGGTTGGAGGGAGACCCAGTACTTC. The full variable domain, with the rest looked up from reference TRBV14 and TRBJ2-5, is EAGVTQFPSHSVIEKGQTVTLRCDPISGHDNLYWYRRVMGKEIKFLLHFVKESKQDESGMPNNRFLAERTGGTYSTLKVQPAELEDSGVYFCASSQAGWRETQYFGPGTRLLVL.

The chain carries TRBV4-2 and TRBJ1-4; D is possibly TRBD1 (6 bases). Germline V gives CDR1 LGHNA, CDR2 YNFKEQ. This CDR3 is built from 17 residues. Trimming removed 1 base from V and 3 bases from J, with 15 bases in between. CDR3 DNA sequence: TGTGCCAGCAGCCAAGTTCCCAGGGGCGCTTCTAATGAAAAACTGTTTTTT. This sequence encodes CASSQVPRGASNEKLFF.

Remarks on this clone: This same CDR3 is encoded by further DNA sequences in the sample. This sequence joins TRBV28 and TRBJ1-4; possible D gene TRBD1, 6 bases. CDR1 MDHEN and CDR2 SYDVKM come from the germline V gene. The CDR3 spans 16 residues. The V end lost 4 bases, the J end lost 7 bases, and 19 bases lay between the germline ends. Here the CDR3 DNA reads TGTGCCAGCAGTTCACCCCGCTCAGGGGCGGTTGAAAAACTGTTTTTT. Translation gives CASSSPRSGAVEKLFF.

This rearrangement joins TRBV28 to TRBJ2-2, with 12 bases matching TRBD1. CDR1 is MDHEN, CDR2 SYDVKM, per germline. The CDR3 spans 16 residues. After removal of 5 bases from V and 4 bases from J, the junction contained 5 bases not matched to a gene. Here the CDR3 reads CASSGTGGYTTGELFF. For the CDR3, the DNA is TGTGCCAGCAGTGGGACAGGGGGCTATACCACCGGGGAGCTGTTTTTT.

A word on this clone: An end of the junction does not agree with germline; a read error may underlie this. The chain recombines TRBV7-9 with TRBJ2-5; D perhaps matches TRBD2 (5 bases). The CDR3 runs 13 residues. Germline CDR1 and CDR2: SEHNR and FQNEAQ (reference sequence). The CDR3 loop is CSSSLSAEETQYF. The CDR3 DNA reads TGTTCCAGCAGCTTATCAGCGGAAGAGACCCAGTACTTC. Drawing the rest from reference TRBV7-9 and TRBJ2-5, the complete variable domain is DTGVSQNPRHKITKRGQNVTFRCDPISEHNRLYWYRQTLGQGPEFLTYFQNEAQLEKSRLLSDRFSAERPKGSFSTLEIQRTEQGDSAMYLCSSSLSAEETQYFGPGTRLLVL.

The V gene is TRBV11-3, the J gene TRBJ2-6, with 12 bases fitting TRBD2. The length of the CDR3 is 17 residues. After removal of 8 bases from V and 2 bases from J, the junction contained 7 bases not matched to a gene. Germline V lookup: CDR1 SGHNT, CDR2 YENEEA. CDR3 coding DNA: TGTGCCAGCTCTAGCGGGAGGGCCACCACTGGGGCCAACGTCCTGACTTTC. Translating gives CASSSGRATTGANVLTF.

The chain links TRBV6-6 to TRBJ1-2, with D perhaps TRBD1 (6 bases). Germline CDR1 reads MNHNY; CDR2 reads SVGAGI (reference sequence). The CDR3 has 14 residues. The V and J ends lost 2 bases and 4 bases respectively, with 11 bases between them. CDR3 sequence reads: CASSYGGRGYGYTF. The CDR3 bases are TGTGCCAGCAGTTACGGTGGCAGGGGCTATGGCTACACCTTC.

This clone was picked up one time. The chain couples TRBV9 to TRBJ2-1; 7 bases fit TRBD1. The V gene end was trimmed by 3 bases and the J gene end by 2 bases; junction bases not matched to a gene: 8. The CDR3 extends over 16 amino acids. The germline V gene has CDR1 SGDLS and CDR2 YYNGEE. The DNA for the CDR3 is TGTGCCAGCAGCGCAAGTGGACAGGCGACCTACAATGAGCAGTTCTTC. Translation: CASSASGQATYNEQFF.